The 19 T cell receptor beta chains below come from one sample, sequenced in a study of T cell responses to AZD1222 COVID-19 vaccine. Method: immunoSEQ multiplex PCR; TCRdb's copy keeps in-frame clones and lacks some. Of 150,000 to 180,000 clones listed, roughly nine tenths are singletons. The sample here was peripheral blood, taken on day 0 of AZD1222 vaccination. These receptors were obtained from an adult in good health.

The V gene is TRBV19, the J gene TRBJ1-2, with 9 positions matching TRBD1. Trimming cost V 5 bases and J 7 bases; bases outside gene matches: 8. CDR1 and CDR2 (germline): LNHDA, SQIVND (reference sequence). This CDR3 comprises 14 residues. The CDR3 DNA follows: TGTGCCAGTAGTTTGGAACAGGGGGCGCCTGGCTACACCTTC. This codes for CASSLEQGAPGYTF.

A single count supports this clone. The V and J genes are TRBV28 and TRBJ1-5; D may be TRBD1 (5 bases). This CDR3 region has 14 residues. CDR1 and CDR2 from the germline V gene are MDHEN and SYDVKM. V lost 6 bases and J 3 bases, leaving 12 bases between the germline ends. The CDR3, as DNA: TGTGCCAGCAGCACTTCAGGGTCCAATCAGCCCCAGCATTTT. Its protein is CASSTSGSNQPQHF.

This clone has a single count. The rearrangement uses TRBV2 and TRBJ2-3, with TRBD2 as a possible D gene (6 bases). Germline CDR1 SNHLY, CDR2 FYNNEI. V was shortened by 1 base and J by 6 bases, with 8 bases between the two germline ends. The CDR3 sequence is 13 residues long. This chain's CDR3 is CASSEDRGDTQYF. The CDR3 DNA reads TGTGCCAGCAGTGAAGATCGGGGGGATACGCAGTATTTT.

The genes are TRBV11-2 and TRBJ2-1; 8 nucleotides match TRBD1. In germline, CDR1 is SGHAT, CDR2 FQNNGV. The junction had 1 base not matched to a gene; V was cut back by 5 bases and J by 7 bases. The CDR3 is 12 residues long. The CDR3 loop reads CASSRTGNEQFF. CDR3 in DNA: TGTGCCAGCAGCCGGACAGGGAATGAGCAGTTCTTC.

The chain joins TRBV6-5 to TRBJ2-7; 11 bases fit TRBD2. Germline V gene lookup returns CDR1 MNHEY and CDR2 SVGAGI. There are 16 residues in the CDR3. The J segment lost 2 bases and the V segment lost 2 bases, leaving 5 bases of the junction unmatched. CDR3 region: CASSYLAGGLTYEQYF. CDR3 sequence (DNA): TGTGCCAGCAGTTACCTAGCGGGAGGCCTTACCTACGAGCAGTACTTC.

This rearrangement joins TRBV5-3 to TRBJ2-2; D remains ambiguous. TRBV5-3 belongs to the ORF category, with a function that is uncertain. The V end lost 6 bases, the J end lost 6 bases, and 3 bases lay between the germline ends. This CDR3 region has 10 residues. DNA for the CDR3: TGTGCCAGAACTCCCGGGGAGCTGTTTTTT. Protein product: CARTPGELFF.

This chain uses TRBV5-5 with TRBJ2-1, with TRBD1 matching over 9 bases. In germline, CDR1 is SGHKS, CDR2 YYEKEE (reference sequence). The ends lost 3 bases at V and 9 bases at J; junction bases unmatched: 10. The CDR3 consists of 15 residues. The CDR3 DNA reads as TGTGCCAGCAGCTGGGGATACAGGGGGCAGGGTGAGCAGTTCTTC. It encodes CASSWGYRGQGEQFF.

The V gene is TRBV7-9, the J gene TRBJ1-3, with D tentatively TRBD1 (5 bases). This CDR3 is 16 amino acids long. Trimming removed 2 bases from V and 3 bases from J, with 14 bases in between. Germline V lookup: CDR1 SEHNR, CDR2 FQNEAQ (reference sequence). CDR3 sequence reads: CASSLRDPDYGNTIYF. CDR3 coding DNA: TGTGCCAGCAGCTTAAGGGACCCGGACTATGGAAACACCATATATTTT.

This sequence joins TRBV7-3 and TRBJ2-1; D is unresolved. V lost 1 base, J lost 2 bases, and 9 bases lay in between. The CDR3 runs 15 residues. Germline-derived CDR1 and CDR2 are SGHTA and FQGTGA. Here the CDR3 reads CASSLIANPYNEQFF. The CDR3 coding sequence is TGTGCCAGCAGCTTAATAGCAAACCCCTACAATGAGCAGTTCTTC.

V usage is TRBV7-9 and J usage is TRBJ1-1; D is unresolved. This CDR3 is 14 amino acids long. V lost 3 bases and J 1 base, leaving 9 bases between the germline ends. Germline V gene sequence: CDR1 SEHNR, CDR2 FQNEAQ (reference sequence). Written as DNA, the CDR3 is TGTGCCAGCAGCTTCTGGGAACAGAACACTGAAGCTTTCTTT. Amino acid sequence: CASSFWEQNTEAFF.

This chain connects TRBV18 to TRBJ2-5, with a tentative D call TRBD1 (6 bases). The CDR3 sequence is 15 residues long. V was trimmed by 2 bases and J by 3 bases, leaving 13 bases between them. Per the germline V gene, CDR1 is KGHSH and CDR2 is LQKENI. The CDR3 sequence is CASSPWSGAEETQYF. Written as DNA, the CDR3 is TGTGCCAGCTCACCATGGTCAGGGGCCGAAGAGACCCAGTACTTC.

V gene TRBV12-3 or TRBV12-4 combines with J gene TRBJ1-2; TRBD1 might be the D (6 bases). Trimming pared 5 bases from V and 4 bases from J, leaving 11 bases between. The CDR3 is 13 amino acids. In DNA form, the CDR3 reads TGTGCCAGCAGTCCAACAGGGTCCTATGGCTACACCTTC. It yields the protein CASSPTGSYGYTF.

The chain links TRBV9 to TRBJ1-1; possibly TRBD1 for D (5 bases). Per germline, CDR1 SGDLS and CDR2 YYNGEE. The length of the CDR3 is 13 residues. V dropped 3 bases and J dropped 3 bases, with 9 bases sitting between them. The CDR3 bases are TGTGCCAGCAGCGCTTCAGGGTACACTGAAGCTTTCTTT. Its protein is CASSASGYTEAFF. Drawing the rest from reference TRBV9 and TRBJ1-1, the complete variable domain is DSGVTQTPKHLITATGQRVTLRCSPRSGDLSVYWYQQSLDQGLQFLIQYYNGEERAKGNILERFSAQQFPDLHSELNLSSLELGDSALYFCASSASGYTEAFFGQGTRLTVV.

A remark on this clone: Sequence at one end of the junction differs from germline and may be a read error. In DNA form, the CDR3 reads TGTGCCACCAGCAAGGCCGAACTTACCAAAACAGGTTTGAATTTT. Translation: CATSKAELTKTGLNF. The V gene is TRBV24-1, the J gene TRBJ1-5; a weak D match, TRBD1 (5 bases). Per the germline V gene, CDR1 is KGHDR and CDR2 is SFDVKD. CDR3 length: 15 residues.

The chain recombines TRBV7-9 with TRBJ2-7; possible D gene TRBD2, 5 bases. CDR1 is SEHNR and CDR2 is FQNEAQ in the germline V gene (reference sequence). The CDR3 runs to 12 residues. V lost 4 bases and J lost 2, with 6 bases in between. CDR3 sequence: CASSSGTYEQYF. The CDR3 region has the DNA TGTGCCAGCAGCTCCGGGACCTACGAGCAGTACTTC.

The chain is built from TRBV2 and TRBJ2-5; D gene ambiguous. From germline, CDR1 is SNHLY and CDR2 FYNNEI. V lost 7 bases and J 5 bases, leaving 11 bases between the germline ends. The CDR3 has 12 residues. This CDR3 reads CASTSSGETQYF. CDR3 nucleotide sequence: TGTGCCAGCACTTCCTCCGGGGAGACCCAGTACTTC.

V is TRBV9 and J is TRBJ2-7, with 7 nucleotides matching TRBD2. Looked up from germline, CDR1 is SGDLS and CDR2 is YYNGEE. V was clipped by 0 bases and J by 4 bases; unmatched bases: 7. The CDR3 is 15 residues long. The CDR3 DNA reads TGTGCCAGCAGCGTAGCGGGCGGGAGTTGGTACGAGCAGTACTTC. Translating it yields CASSVAGGSWYEQYF. Using reference TRBV9 and TRBJ2-7 for the parts outside the CDR3, the full variable domain is DSGVTQTPKHLITATGQRVTLRCSPRSGDLSVYWYQQSLDQGLQFLIQYYNGEERAKGNILERFSAQQFPDLHSELNLSSLELGDSALYFCASSVAGGSWYEQYFGPGTRLTVT.

This clone was counted once. The J gene is TRBJ1-2, the V gene TRBV7-9; D perhaps matches TRBD1 (6 bases). The germline gives CDR1 SEHNR, CDR2 FQNEAQ (reference sequence). V was cut by 1 base and J by 8 bases, with 11 bases left in between. The CDR3 is 13 amino acids. The CDR3 region is CASSLVGGEGYTF. The CDR3 DNA sequence: TGTGCCAGCAGCTTAGTGGGGGGCGAAGGCTACACCTTC.

The chain has TRBV5-1 and TRBJ2-7; 7 bases are shared with TRBD2. The V gene end was trimmed by 2 bases and the J gene end by 3 bases; junction bases not matched to a gene: 5. Germline V CDR1 and CDR2: SGHRS, YFSETQ. The CDR3 contains 14 residues. CDR3 sequence: CASSLGGSIYEQYF. CDR3 sequence (DNA): TGCGCCAGCAGCTTAGGCGGGAGTATCTACGAGCAGTACTTC. Supplemented by reference TRBV5-1 and TRBJ2-7, the full variable domain reads KAGVTQTPRYLIKTRGQQVTLSCSPISGHRSVSWYQQTPGQGLQFLFEYFSETQRNKGNFPGRFSGRQFSNSRSEMNVSTLELGDSALYLCASSLGGSIYEQYFGPGTRLTVT.